Listed here is a single T cell receptor (beta chain). The CDR3 length is 14 residues. V trimming: 3 bases; J trimming: 9 bases; junction bases outside the gene matches: 11. Germline V lookup: CDR1 LGHDT, CDR2 YNNKEL (reference sequence). The sample belongs to a study of identical twins. TCRdb re-called the 5' RACE reads through MiXCR, storing one row per CDR3 protein. The sample consists of hundreds of thousands of distinct CDR3 sequences, approximately 13% of them appearing once. The sample was also linked to a second study, of yellow fever vaccine responses in identical twins.

This chain joins TRBV3-1 and TRBJ2-7, with 7 bases matching TRBD1. The TCR comes from a woman aged 18 to 35 in good health. The sequencing input was PBMCs. The CDR3: CASSQTGQVYTQYF. The CDR3 region has the DNA TGTGCCAGCAGCCAGACCGGACAGGTTTATACGCAGTACTTC.